These T cell receptor beta chains were read from a single sample in a study of vaccination and CD4 T cells after COVID-19. TCRdb re-called the PCR reads through MiXCR, storing one row per CDR3 protein. The profile covers fewer than 20,000 distinct CDR3 sequences, with roughly three fifths appearing a single time and approximately 7.9% taken by the ten largest. These receptors have no known antigen. The source material was CD4+ T cells from blood, cultured in vitro. These receptors all come from a human donor who had recovered from COVID-19. CDR3s include the opening cysteine and the closing phenylalanine or tryptophan. The order of the fields is D gene, clone size, J gene, V gene, CDR3 DNA, CDR3 protein. D genes are given only for firm matches. Clone sizes are given selectively: once, few, many, or a class where the clone is expanded.

d_call: .; clone_size: few; j_call: TRBJ1-3; v_call: TRBV15; cdr3_nt: TGTGCCACCAGCAGAGAAAAAGGGATCGGAAACACCATATATTTT; cdr3_aa: CATSREKGIGNTIYF
d_call: TRBD1; clone_size: few; j_call: TRBJ2-2; v_call: TRBV24-1; cdr3_nt: TGTGCCACCAGTGCGGGGACAGGGTCCACCGGGGAGCTGTTTTTT; cdr3_aa: CATSAGTGSTGELFF
d_call: TRBD2; clone_size: .; j_call: TRBJ2-1; v_call: TRBV24-1; cdr3_nt: TGTGCCACCAGTGATCCTTTGACTAGCGGGAGAAGTAATGAGCAGTTCTTC; cdr3_aa: CATSDPLTSGRSNEQFF
d_call: TRBD1; clone_size: few; j_call: TRBJ2-5; v_call: TRBV19; cdr3_nt: TGTGCCAGTAGCCTGGGACAGTTGGAGACCCAGTACTTC; cdr3_aa: CASSLGQLETQYF
d_call: .; clone_size: .; j_call: TRBJ1-2; v_call: TRBV7-2; cdr3_nt: TGTGCCAGCAGCTTAGACGGGTCATGGGGAGTCTATGGCTACACCTTC; cdr3_aa: CASSLDGSWGVYGYTF
d_call: .; clone_size: .; j_call: TRBJ2-3; v_call: TRBV10-3; cdr3_nt: TGTGCCATCAGTCGATCGGGACTCCCCACAGATACGCAGTATTTT; cdr3_aa: CAISRSGLPTDTQYF
d_call: .; clone_size: .; j_call: TRBJ2-7; v_call: TRBV10-2; cdr3_nt: TGCGCCAGCAGGAGGGGGGTCCTCCAGGGAGAGCAGTACTTC; cdr3_aa: CASRRGVLQGEQYF
d_call: TRBD1; clone_size: .; j_call: TRBJ1-3; v_call: TRBV28; cdr3_nt: TGTGCCAGCAGTTTGAGGGGGCTGGGTGGAAACACCATATATTTT; cdr3_aa: CASSLRGLGGNTIYF
d_call: .; clone_size: .; j_call: TRBJ1-1; v_call: TRBV11-2; cdr3_nt: TGTGCCAGCAGCTTAGTGGGGGAAACTGAAGCTTTCTTT; cdr3_aa: CASSLVGETEAFF
d_call: .; clone_size: once; j_call: TRBJ1-2; v_call: TRBV2; cdr3_nt: TGTGCCAGCAGTGACAGGGTTGGCTACACCTTC; cdr3_aa: CASSDRVGYTF
d_call: TRBD2; clone_size: .; j_call: TRBJ2-1; v_call: TRBV20-1; cdr3_nt: TGCAGTGCTTATTCCGGGACTAGCAATGAGCAGTTCTTC; cdr3_aa: CSAYSGTSNEQFF
d_call: .; clone_size: .; j_call: TRBJ2-7; v_call: TRBV15; cdr3_nt: TGTGCCACCAGCAGAGGGTTTAGGTCGGGGACCGAGCAGTACTTC; cdr3_aa: CATSRGFRSGTEQYF
d_call: TRBD2; clone_size: .; j_call: TRBJ2-1; v_call: TRBV6-1; cdr3_nt: TGTGCCAGCAAACCGGGACTAGCGGGGGACAATGAGCAGTTCTTC; cdr3_aa: CASKPGLAGDNEQFF
d_call: .; clone_size: .; j_call: TRBJ1-2; v_call: TRBV7-9; cdr3_nt: TGTGCCAGCAGCCCCGGATCTACGCGGGGCTACACCTTC; cdr3_aa: CASSPGSTRGYTF
d_call: .; clone_size: .; j_call: TRBJ1-5; v_call: TRBV6-5; cdr3_nt: TGTGCCAGCAGTTACTCGATCGGTACTGGGCCCCAGCATTTT; cdr3_aa: CASSYSIGTGPQHF
d_call: .; clone_size: .; j_call: TRBJ2-1; v_call: TRBV20-1; cdr3_nt: TGCAGTCTAGAACGAACCGGGACCTATGAGCAGTTCTTC; cdr3_aa: CSLERTGTYEQFF
d_call: .; clone_size: .; j_call: TRBJ2-5; v_call: TRBV6-1; cdr3_nt: TGTGCCAGCAGTCCAGGGAGACTAGGAGAGACCCAGTACTTC; cdr3_aa: CASSPGRLGETQYF
d_call: .; clone_size: .; j_call: TRBJ1-1; v_call: TRBV7-9; cdr3_nt: TGTGCCAGCAGCTTAGGTGGGGGGAAAAACACTGAAGCTTTCTTT; cdr3_aa: CASSLGGGKNTEAFF